This T cell receptor (beta chain) was retrieved from a study of T-cell memory formation after mild COVID-19. General study points: The study found contracting CD4+ clones mainly in CM and EM and contracting CD8+ clones in EMRA.

This CDR3 contains 14 residues. Looked up from germline, CDR1 is MNHNS and CDR2 is SASEGT. The germline V and J ends were trimmed by 5 bases and 7 bases, with 17 bases remaining between them. MiXCR, applied by TCRdb to the 5' RACE reads, yields one record per CDR3 protein. Of 260,000 or so distinct CDR3 sequences listed, 15% to 20% are singletons. This clonotype was seen a handful of times. As yet, its antigen is unknown. The TCR originated in a man aged 18 to 29 who had mild COVID-19 (a few samples of this study predate the infection). Cell type and time point are not known. The chain recombines TRBV6-1 with TRBJ1-2; tentatively, D is TRBD1 (6 bases). Sample: PBMCs or a T cell subset sorted from them (not recorded which). For the CDR3, the DNA is TGTGCCAGCAGTCGGAAGGAAGGACAGACTGGCTACACCTTC. Translated: CASSRKEGQTGYTF.